The 26 T cell receptor beta chains below all came from one sample that was sequenced in a study of early T cells in non-severe SARS-CoV-2 infection. TCRdb independently ran MiXCR on the 5' RACE reads; one entry per CDR3 protein. Of about 25,000 distinct CDR3 sequences in the sample, 4.3% were seen once. Sequenced material: whole blood. All receptors derive from an adult who was a healthcare worker with PCR-confirmed SARS-CoV-2 infection or an uninfected control (not recorded which).

The chain combines TRBV2 with TRBJ2-7; maybe TRBD2 (7 bases). The CDR3 spans 12 residues. CDR1 is SNHLY and CDR2 is FYNNEI in the germline V gene. V lost 8 bases and J lost 7, with 15 bases in between. In DNA form, the CDR3 reads TGTGCCAGCCGGGGGGCTGGCCTGGAGCAGTACTTC. Its translation: CASRGAGLEQYF.

This clonotype has a count of ten or more. This chain links TRBV20-1 with TRBJ2-7, with D hard to call. The CDR3 covers 13 residues. CDR1 DFQATT and CDR2 SNEGSKA come from the germline V gene (reference sequence). Trimming removed 0 bases at V and 2 bases at J, with 8 bases between. CDR3 in amino acids: CSARDRRTYEQYF. For the CDR3, the DNA is TGCAGTGCTAGAGACAGGAGAACCTACGAGCAGTACTTC.

This clonotype was recorded at least ten times. This sequence joins TRBV7-2 and TRBJ2-1; D assignment may be TRBD1 or TRBD2 (5 bases each). Per the germline V gene, CDR1 is SGHTA and CDR2 is FQGNSA. Deletions cut 5 bases from V and 10 bases from J, with 9 bases between. The length of the CDR3 is 11 residues. Written as DNA, the CDR3 is TGTGCCAGCAGCCGAAGGGACGAGCAGTTCTTC. Protein sequence: CASSRRDEQFF.

The chain combines TRBV28 with TRBJ2-7; 10 nucleotides match TRBD2. J gave up 7 bases and V 3 bases, and 9 bases lay outside the gene matches. The germline CDR1 and CDR2 sequences are MDHEN and SYDVKM. This CDR3 has 15 residues. The CDR3 sequence: CASSLGLAGVGEQYF. CDR3 DNA sequence: TGTGCCAGCAGTTTGGGCCTAGCGGGAGTGGGGGAGCAGTACTTC.

The chain recombines TRBV11-2 with TRBJ2-3; 9 bases map to TRBD2. This CDR3 comprises 17 residues. The V gene's germline CDR1 is SGHAT and CDR2 FQNNGV. Trimming at V came to 4 bases and at J to 2 bases, leaving 10 bases not matched to a gene. DNA of the CDR3: TGTGCCAGCAGCTCACAACTAGCGGGTGAACACACAGATACGCAGTATTTT. As protein: CASSSQLAGEHTDTQYF.

This clonotype came up many times. The chain employs TRBV20-1 and TRBJ1-6; 7 nucleotides align to TRBD1. V shed 5 bases and J 6 bases; nucleotides not matched to a gene: 10. There are 15 residues in the CDR3. Germline assignment: CDR1 DFQATT and CDR2 SNEGSKA (reference sequence). The CDR3 region is CSASVEGASNSPLHF. The CDR3, as DNA: TGCAGTGCTTCTGTCGAGGGGGCCAGTAATTCACCCCTCCACTTT.

Ten or more counts support this clonotype. CDR3 in amino acids: CASSLSLSRLFF. The CDR3 region has the DNA TGTGCCAGCAGTTTATCCCTGTCGAGGCTGTTCTTC. The V call is TRBV27, the J call TRBJ2-1, with D unclear. Germline loops: CDR1 MNHEY, CDR2 SMNVEV (reference sequence). The CDR3 is 12 residues long. V was pared by 0 bases and J by 15 bases, with 12 bases between.

This clonotype was seen ten or more times. The chain joins TRBV6-6 to TRBJ1-5; D call uncertain. This CDR3 comprises 14 residues. Trimming took 5 bases from V and 1 from J, leaving 9 bases between them. CDR1 and CDR2 (germline): MNHNY, SVGAGI (reference sequence). The chain's CDR3 is CASSENSSNQPQHF. The DNA for the CDR3 is TGTGCCAGCAGTGAGAACAGCAGCAATCAGCCCCAGCATTTT.

V is TRBV12-3 or TRBV12-4 and J is TRBJ2-1; TRBD1 might be the D (5 bases). There are 14 residues in the CDR3. V was trimmed by 3 bases and J by 5 bases, leaving 11 bases between them. The CDR3 sequence: CASSFVGRDNEQFF. The CDR3 DNA sequence: TGTGCCAGCAGTTTTGTGGGGCGAGACAATGAGCAGTTCTTC.

This clonotype has at least ten counts. The V call is TRBV12-3 or TRBV12-4, the J call TRBJ2-7, with D uncertain. The CDR3 spans 11 residues. V was trimmed by 10 bases and J by 7 bases, leaving 14 bases between them. The CDR3 spells CATATSAEQYF. As DNA, the CDR3 is TGTGCCACCGCGACCTCAGCAGAGCAGTACTTC.

The gene calls are TRBV6-2 or TRBV6-3 and TRBJ2-2, with 8 positions matching TRBD1. The trim removed 7 bases at V and 4 bases at J, leaving 5 bases unmatched. CDR3 size: 14 residues. CDR1 MNHEY and CDR2 SVGEGT come from the germline V gene. The CDR3 here is CASTKTGVTGELFF. The CDR3 coding sequence is TGTGCCAGCACCAAGACAGGGGTCACCGGGGAGCTGTTTTTT.

This clonotype was recorded at least ten times. In DNA form, the CDR3 reads TGTGCCAGCAGCTCCTTACCTAGCGGGGGGGACCAAGAGACCCAGTACTTC. The encoded protein is CASSSLPSGGDQETQYF. The rearrangement uses TRBV11-2 and TRBJ2-5, with 12 bases fitting TRBD2. CDR3 length: 17 amino acids. V lost 4 bases and J lost 0; bases outside the gene matches: 6. CDR1 and CDR2 from the germline V gene are SGHAT and FQNNGV.

This clonotype was detected many times. The chain carries TRBV20-1 and TRBJ1-2, with no clear D. The CDR3 runs 13 residues. CDR1 is DFQATT and CDR2 is SNEGSKA in the germline V gene (reference sequence). V was trimmed by 3 bases and J by 5 bases, leaving 13 bases between them. Here the CDR3 reads CSARLLFDYGYTF. The CDR3, as DNA: TGCAGTGCTAGGCTCCTGTTCGATTATGGCTACACCTTC.

This clonotype turned up a few times. The V and J genes are TRBV20-1 and TRBJ1-5; D is unclear. V gave up 7 bases and J gave up 1 base, with 8 bases separating them. The CDR3 extends over 12 amino acids. In germline, CDR1 is DFQATT, CDR2 SNEGSKA (reference sequence). CDR3 DNA: TGCAGTGTCCAGAGGAGCAATCAGCCCCAGCATTTT. This translates into CSVQRSNQPQHF.

This clonotype was counted ten times or more. The J gene is TRBJ2-5, the V gene TRBV7-2, with D hard to call. The CDR3 has 13 amino acids. V lost 2 bases, J lost 4 bases, and 8 bases lay in between. In germline, CDR1 is SGHTA, CDR2 FQGNSA. The CDR3 DNA reads as TGTGCCAGCAGCTTAAGTTTCGTAGAGACCCAGTACTTC. Translating it yields CASSLSFVETQYF. The whole variable domain, filled in from reference TRBV7-2 and TRBJ2-5, reads GAGVSQSPSNKVTEKGKDVELRCDPISGHTALYWYRQSLGQGLEFLIYFQGNSAPDKSGLPSDRFSAERTGGSVSTLTIQRTQQEDSAVYLCASSLSFVETQYFGPGTRLLVL.

This clonotype appeared many times. The chain links TRBV5-1 to TRBJ2-1; either TRBD1 or TRBD2 may fit D (5 bases each). The CDR3 consists of 18 residues. Germline values: CDR1 SGHRS, CDR2 YFSETQ. V lost 3 bases and J 2 bases, leaving 21 bases between the germline ends. The CDR3 spells CASSSINSGSRPYNEQFF. CDR3 sequence (DNA): TGCGCCAGCAGCTCAATTAATTCAGGGAGTCGGCCCTACAATGAGCAGTTCTTC.

In this sample, this clonotype turned up many times. The V gene is TRBV5-1, the J gene TRBJ2-1; D is ambiguous. Germline V gives CDR1 SGHRS, CDR2 YFSETQ. The CDR3 is 13 residues long. V was shortened by 1 base and J by 5 bases, with 7 bases between the two germline ends. This CDR3 is CASSLPPNNEQFF. CDR3 in DNA: TGCGCCAGCAGCTTGCCGCCGAACAATGAGCAGTTCTTC. Based on the CDR3 plus reference TRBV5-1 and TRBJ2-1, the full variable domain is KAGVTQTPRYLIKTRGQQVTLSCSPISGHRSVSWYQQTPGQGLQFLFEYFSETQRNKGNFPGRFSGRQFSNSRSEMNVSTLELGDSALYLCASSLPPNNEQFFGPGTRLTVL.

In this sample, this clonotype turned up a few times. The chain couples TRBV28 to TRBJ1-1; D possibly corresponds to TRBD1 (6 bases). The CDR3 contains 17 residues. Germline lookup yields CDR1 MDHEN and CDR2 SYDVKM. V was pared by 2 bases and J by 5 bases, with 21 bases between. CDR3 in DNA: TGTGCCAGCAGTTTACCGGGGGCGAGCCCGAGTTGGACTGAAGCTTTCTTT. Translated: CASSLPGASPSWTEAFF. Filled out from reference TRBV28 and TRBJ1-1, the complete variable domain reads DVKVTQSSRYLVKRTGEKVFLECVQDMDHENMFWYRQDPGLGLRLIYFSYDVKMKEKGDIPEGYSVSREKKERFSLILESASTNQTSMYLCASSLPGASPSWTEAFFGQGTRLTVV.

This clonotype was counted many times. The V and J genes are TRBV4-1 and TRBJ2-7; tentatively, D is TRBD2 (7 bases). Germline-derived CDR1 and CDR2 are MGHRA and YSYEKL. V lost 4 bases and J lost 3, with 22 bases in between. CDR3 size: 17 residues. The CDR3 sequence: CASSRENYREGNYEQYF. The CDR3, as DNA: TGCGCCAGCAGCCGCGAAAACTACAGGGAGGGCAACTACGAGCAGTACTTC.

This clonotype was recorded many times. The gene calls are TRBV4-3 and TRBJ1-2, with D uncertain. Looked up from germline, CDR1 is LGHNA and CDR2 is YSLEER. Trimming removed 0 bases from V and 1 base from J, with 9 bases in between. The CDR3 runs to 15 residues. As DNA, the CDR3 is TGCGCCAGCAGCCAAGAATTGGAATATAACTATGGCTACACCTTC. It specifies CASSQELEYNYGYTF.

Here the CDR3 DNA reads TGTGCCACCAGCCCCCATGACAGGGGAGCAGATACGCAGTATTTT. Residues: CATSPHDRGADTQYF. The chain employs TRBV15 and TRBJ2-3, with 8 bases matching TRBD1. The germline V gene encodes CDR1 LNHNV and CDR2 YYDKDF (reference sequence). The J segment lost 4 bases and the V segment lost 5 bases, leaving 8 bases of the junction unmatched. The CDR3 is 15 amino acids.

Many counts were recorded for this clonotype. The genes are TRBV20-1 and TRBJ1-1; D is possibly TRBD1 (6 bases). The germline V gene has CDR1 DFQATT and CDR2 SNEGSKA (reference sequence). Trimming stripped 7 bases from V and 4 bases from J, with 16 bases between. This CDR3 is built from 13 residues. CDR3: CSVEGHSATEAFF. The CDR3 DNA follows: TGCAGTGTCGAGGGACATTCGGCCACTGAAGCTTTCTTT.

This clonotype came up many times. The V call is TRBV5-1, the J call TRBJ2-1; 7 bases match TRBD2. This CDR3 region has 16 residues. Germline lookup yields CDR1 SGHRS and CDR2 YFSETQ. V lost 7 bases to trimming and J lost 4 bases; unmatched junction nucleotides: 14. This chain's CDR3 is CASLSNSGSRYNEQFF. The DNA of the CDR3 is TGCGCCAGCCTTAGTAATAGCGGGTCGAGGTACAATGAGCAGTTCTTC.

This clonotype was observed a handful of times. In DNA, the CDR3 is TGTGCCAGCAGCCTGGGACAGAATACCTACGAGCAGTACTTC. Translation gives CASSLGQNTYEQYF. This chain connects TRBV11-2 to TRBJ2-7; 7 nucleotides line up with TRBD1. The CDR3 is 14 residues long. From germline, CDR1 is SGHAT and CDR2 FQNNGV. Trimming took 5 bases from V and 2 from J; bases not matched to a gene: 6.

This clonotype was seen ten or more times. The chain's CDR3 is CRVFGGGNEQYF. The CDR3 coding sequence is TGCAGAGTATTTGGGGGAGGGAACGAGCAGTACTTC. The V and J genes are TRBV20-1 and TRBJ2-7; 7 bases map to TRBD2. This CDR3 has 12 residues. Germline V gene lookup returns CDR1 DFQATT and CDR2 SNEGSKA (reference sequence).

This clonotype was counted at least ten times. The chain uses TRBV6-2 or TRBV6-3 and TRBJ1-1; 8 bases map to TRBD1. With 4 bases clipped from V and 4 bases from J, the junction kept 8 bases outside the gene matches. Germline assignment: CDR1 MNHEY and CDR2 SVGEGT. This CDR3 region has 15 residues. The CDR3 protein is CASSSRTGRSTEAFF. Here the CDR3 DNA reads TGTGCCAGCAGTTCTCGGACAGGGAGGAGCACTGAAGCTTTCTTT.